The T cell receptor beta chain under discussion was sequenced for a study of T cells in Graves' hyperthyroidism and ophthalmopathy. There are 15 residues in the CDR3. Germline assignment: CDR1 SGHAT and CDR2 FQNNGV. Trimming cost V 6 bases and J 4 bases; bases outside gene matches: 8. Preceding any ophthalmopathy symptoms, the blood sample dates from first hyperthyroidism diagnosis. The PBMCs were sourced from fresh peripheral blood (more than 8.5 ml). This clonotype came up many times. The antigen is unknown. The study, taken as a whole, reports: Ophthalmopathy and stable hyperthyroidism were told apart by a 13 V-J model.

What was amplified from RNA transcripts were TCR beta CDR3 regions. The HTBI primer set served for first-round RT-PCR of the TCR CDR3. In TCRdb, the multiplex PCR reads were re-called with MiXCR into one record per CDR3 protein. The data contain roughly 360,000 distinct CDR3 sequences, approximately 13% of them singletons. The sequence came from a man aged 25 to 40 with Graves' hyperthyroidism that later progressed to Graves' ophthalmopathy. This sequence joins TRBV11-2 and TRBJ2-3; 9 positions match TRBD1. The sequencing sample was made of blood. CDR3 in amino acids: CASRPSGTGSDTQYF. The CDR3 coding sequence is TGTGCCAGCAGACCCTCCGGGACAGGGTCAGATACGCAGTATTTT.